Each of the 2 T cell receptor beta chains below was sequenced from the same sample in a study of Ad26.COV2.S vaccination and SARS-CoV-2 variants. The data were produced by immunoSEQ multiplex PCR, yet TCRdb's version contains in-frame clones alone and is incomplete. The sample includes a few hundred thousand clones, around four fifths seen only once; the top ten take about 8%. The treatment was: some 19 received Ad26.COV2.S at low or high dose, single or two shots; 5 received placebo; per-sample allocation not given. Specimens were obtained on day 63 following the first vaccine or placebo injection. This sample comprised peripheral blood, obtained in a trial of Ad26.COV2.S vaccine versus placebo. Source of these receptors: a person between 18 and 65 years old who received the Ad26.COV2.S COVID-19 vaccine or a placebo.

The CDR3 coding sequence is TGTGCCAGCAGCTCGGGACTTCTGAACACTGAAGCTTTCTTT. As protein: CASSSGLLNTEAFF. The chain is built from TRBV7-3 and TRBJ1-1; D perhaps matches TRBD1 (5 bases). CDR3 length: 14 residues. V was trimmed by 4 bases and J by 0 bases, leaving 9 bases between them. Germline CDR1 reads SGHTA; CDR2 reads FQGTGA.

The CDR3 DNA reads as TGCAGTGCCGCGACGGGTTCAGCTTTCTTT. Its translation is CSAATGSAFF. This chain uses TRBV20-1 with TRBJ1-1; no clear D. Germline lookup yields CDR1 DFQATT and CDR2 SNEGSKA (reference sequence). V was pared by 6 bases and J by 10 bases, with 12 bases between. CDR3 size: 10 residues.